Listed below are T cell receptor beta chains from one sample, sequenced in a study of cytomegalovirus exposure and HLA in healthy donors. TCRdb's copy holds only in-frame clones and misses some; the assay was immunoSEQ multiplex PCR. This table has roughly 130,000 clones, 65% to 85% appearing once. Sequenced input: PBMCs. The receptors here all came from a woman between 35 and 50 years old in good health and CMV-seronegative. Each CDR3 is given with its conserved first and last residue. The order of the fields is J gene, D gene, clone size, V gene, CDR3 DNA, CDR3 protein. A D gene is named only where the DNA matches it firmly. Clone sizes are given selectively: once, few, many, or a class where the clone is expanded.

J gene: TRBJ1-5
D gene: TRBD1
clone size: few
V gene: TRBV19
CDR3 DNA: TGTGCCAGTACTGGACAGGGGGCTAGGCAGCCCCAGCATTTT
CDR3 protein: CASTGQGARQPQHF

J gene: TRBJ1-1
D gene: -
clone size: -
V gene: TRBV27
CDR3 DNA: TGTGCCAGCAGGCTCAGCGTCTTCACTGAAGCTTTCTTT
CDR3 protein: CASRLSVFTEAFF

J gene: TRBJ2-3
D gene: TRBD2
clone size: -
V gene: TRBV28
CDR3 DNA: TGTGCCAGCAGTGAGGCGGGGGGCGCATCAGATACGCAGTATTTT
CDR3 protein: CASSEAGGASDTQYF

J gene: TRBJ2-2
D gene: TRBD2
clone size: -
V gene: TRBV19
CDR3 DNA: TGTGCCAGTACCGGACTAGCCCGGGACACCGGGGAGCTGTTTTTT
CDR3 protein: CASTGLARDTGELFF

J gene: TRBJ2-3
D gene: TRBD2
clone size: -
V gene: TRBV7-2
CDR3 DNA: TGTGCCAGCAGCCCGACAGGGACTAGCGGCTTTAGCACAGATACGCAGTATTTT
CDR3 protein: CASSPTGTSGFSTDTQYF

J gene: TRBJ1-1
D gene: -
clone size: -
V gene: TRBV5-1
CDR3 DNA: TGCGCCAGCAGCTTGGCCGGGTTCAGAGGGGGTGCTTTCTTT
CDR3 protein: CASSLAGFRGGAFF

J gene: TRBJ1-1
D gene: -
clone size: -
V gene: TRBV6-6
CDR3 DNA: TGTGCCAGCAGTCAGACAGGTGAAGCTTTCTTT
CDR3 protein: CASSQTGEAFF

J gene: TRBJ2-5
D gene: -
clone size: -
V gene: TRBV9
CDR3 DNA: TGTGCCAGCAGCCCCCGGGACATCCAAGAGACCCAGTACTTC
CDR3 protein: CASSPRDIQETQYF

J gene: TRBJ2-7
D gene: -
clone size: once
V gene: TRBV5-5
CDR3 DNA: TGTGCCAGCAGCTTAGGCGGCGGCGAGCAGTACTTC
CDR3 protein: CASSLGGGEQYF

J gene: TRBJ2-6
D gene: -
clone size: -
V gene: TRBV6-5
CDR3 DNA: TGTGCCAGCAGTTACGGGTCCATCTCTGGGGCCAACGGCCTGACTTTC
CDR3 protein: CASSYGSISGANGLTF

J gene: TRBJ1-1
D gene: TRBD1
clone size: -
V gene: TRBV7-9
CDR3 DNA: TGTGCCAGCAGCTTTATGGCAGGGGGTGAAGCTTTCTTT
CDR3 protein: CASSFMAGGEAFF

J gene: TRBJ2-1
D gene: TRBD1
clone size: -
V gene: TRBV27
CDR3 DNA: TGTGCCAGCAGTTTCTTCGGGACAGCCAATGAGCAGTTCTTC
CDR3 protein: CASSFFGTANEQFF

J gene: TRBJ2-7
D gene: TRBD2
clone size: -
V gene: TRBV19
CDR3 DNA: TGTGCCAGTAGTCAGGGACTAGCGGCTATCTACGAGCAGTACTTC
CDR3 protein: CASSQGLAAIYEQYF

J gene: TRBJ1-2
D gene: -
clone size: -
V gene: TRBV5-6
CDR3 DNA: TGTGCCAGCAGCTGGGAGGGGGGCCATCAGCAGGGCTACACCTTC
CDR3 protein: CASSWEGGHQQGYTF

J gene: TRBJ2-2
D gene: -
clone size: -
V gene: TRBV9
CDR3 DNA: TGTGCCAGCAGCGTAGAAGTCCGACAGGCCCGAGGCACCGGGGAGCTGTTTTTT
CDR3 protein: CASSVEVRQARGTGELFF

J gene: TRBJ2-1
D gene: TRBD2
clone size: -
V gene: TRBV5-4
CDR3 DNA: TGTGCCAGCAGCTTGGGCGGGGGGTCGAGCTCCTACAATGAGCAGTTCTTC
CDR3 protein: CASSLGGGSSSYNEQFF

J gene: TRBJ2-5
D gene: TRBD1
clone size: -
V gene: TRBV6-6
CDR3 DNA: TGTGCCAGCAGACCGACAGGGCAGAAAGAGACCCAGTACTTC
CDR3 protein: CASRPTGQKETQYF

J gene: TRBJ2-3
D gene: TRBD2
clone size: -
V gene: TRBV11-2
CDR3 DNA: TGTGCCAGCAGCCGCAGCGGGGGACCAGATACGCAGTATTTT
CDR3 protein: CASSRSGGPDTQYF

J gene: TRBJ2-3
D gene: -
clone size: few
V gene: TRBV27
CDR3 DNA: TGTGCCAGCAGTTTAGGGGCTACGCGCACAGATACGCAGTATTTT
CDR3 protein: CASSLGATRTDTQYF

J gene: TRBJ2-7
D gene: TRBD2
clone size: -
V gene: TRBV6-1
CDR3 DNA: TGTGCCAGCAGAGATAGCGGGTCGAGCTCCTACGAGCAGTACTTC
CDR3 protein: CASRDSGSSSYEQYF

J gene: TRBJ1-1
D gene: TRBD1
clone size: once
V gene: TRBV6-6
CDR3 DNA: TGTGCCAGCGCAACCCCGACGGGACAGGGGTTGTGGGCTTTCTTT
CDR3 protein: CASATPTGQGLWAFF

J gene: TRBJ2-4
D gene: -
clone size: -
V gene: TRBV5-1
CDR3 DNA: TGCGCCAGCAGCCTCCCAGATTTAGCCAAAAACATTCAGTACTTC
CDR3 protein: CASSLPDLAKNIQYF